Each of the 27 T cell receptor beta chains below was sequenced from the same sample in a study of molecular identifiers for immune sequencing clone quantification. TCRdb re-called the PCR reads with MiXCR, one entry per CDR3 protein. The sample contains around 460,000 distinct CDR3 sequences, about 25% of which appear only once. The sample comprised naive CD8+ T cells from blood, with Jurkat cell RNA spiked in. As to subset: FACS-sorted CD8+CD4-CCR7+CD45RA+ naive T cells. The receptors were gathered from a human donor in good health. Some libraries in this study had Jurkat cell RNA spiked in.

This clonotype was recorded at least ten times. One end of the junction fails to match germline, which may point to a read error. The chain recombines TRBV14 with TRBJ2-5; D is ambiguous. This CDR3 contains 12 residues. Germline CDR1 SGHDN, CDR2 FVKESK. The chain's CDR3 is CASSQDVHLRDF. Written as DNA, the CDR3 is TGTGCCAGCAGCCAAGACGTCCATCTCCGGGACTTC.

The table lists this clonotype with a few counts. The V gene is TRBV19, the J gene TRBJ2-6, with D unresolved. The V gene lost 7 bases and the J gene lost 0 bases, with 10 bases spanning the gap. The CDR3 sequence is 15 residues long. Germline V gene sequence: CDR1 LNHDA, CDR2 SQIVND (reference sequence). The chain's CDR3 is CASKAPSSGANVLTF. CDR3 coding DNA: TGTGCCAGTAAGGCCCCTAGCTCTGGGGCCAACGTCCTGACTTTC.

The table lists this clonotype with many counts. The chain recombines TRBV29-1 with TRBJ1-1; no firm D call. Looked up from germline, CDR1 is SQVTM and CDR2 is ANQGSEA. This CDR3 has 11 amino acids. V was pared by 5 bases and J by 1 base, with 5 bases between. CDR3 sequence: CSVPANTEAFF. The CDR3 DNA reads TGCAGCGTTCCGGCGAACACTGAAGCTTTCTTT.

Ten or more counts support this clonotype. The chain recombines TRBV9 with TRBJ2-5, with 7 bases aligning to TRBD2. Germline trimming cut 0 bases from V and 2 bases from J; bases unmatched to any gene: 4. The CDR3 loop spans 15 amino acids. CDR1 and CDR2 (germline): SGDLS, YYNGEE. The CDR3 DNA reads TGTGCCAGCAGCGTAGGGGGACTAACACAAGAGACCCAGTACTTC. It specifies CASSVGGLTQETQYF. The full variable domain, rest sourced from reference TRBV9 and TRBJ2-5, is DSGVTQTPKHLITATGQRVTLRCSPRSGDLSVYWYQQSLDQGLQFLIQYYNGEERAKGNILERFSAQQFPDLHSELNLSSLELGDSALYFCASSVGGLTQETQYFGPGTRLLVL.

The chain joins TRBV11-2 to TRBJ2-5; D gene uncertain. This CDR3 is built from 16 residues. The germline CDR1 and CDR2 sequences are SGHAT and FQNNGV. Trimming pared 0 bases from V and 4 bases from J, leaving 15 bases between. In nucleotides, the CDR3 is TGTGCCAGCAGCTTAGATATTTGGGGAAACGGAGAGACCCAGTACTTC. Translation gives CASSLDIWGNGETQYF.

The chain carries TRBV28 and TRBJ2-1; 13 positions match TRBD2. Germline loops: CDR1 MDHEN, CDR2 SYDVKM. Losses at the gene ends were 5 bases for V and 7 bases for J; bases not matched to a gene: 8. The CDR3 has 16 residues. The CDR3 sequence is CASSMGLAGSGNEQFF. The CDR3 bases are TGTGCCAGCAGTATGGGACTAGCGGGAAGTGGGAATGAGCAGTTCTTC.

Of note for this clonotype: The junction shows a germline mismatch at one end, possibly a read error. The DNA of the CDR3 is TGTGCCTGGAGGGAGCTCGCGAACACCGGGGCGCTGTTTTTT. Translated, it gives CAWRELANTGALFF. This sequence joins TRBV30 and TRBJ2-2; perhaps D is TRBD1 or TRBD2 (5 bases each). The CDR3 consists of 14 residues. Germline lookup yields CDR1 GTSNPN and CDR2 SVGIG (reference sequence).

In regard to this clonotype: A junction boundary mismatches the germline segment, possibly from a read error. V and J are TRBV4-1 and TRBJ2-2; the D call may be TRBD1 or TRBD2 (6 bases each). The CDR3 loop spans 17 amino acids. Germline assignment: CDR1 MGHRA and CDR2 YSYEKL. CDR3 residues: CACSQAPVGGTTGELFF. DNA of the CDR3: TGCGCCTGCAGCCAAGCCCCGGTGGGGGGCACGACCGGGGAGCTGTTTTTT.

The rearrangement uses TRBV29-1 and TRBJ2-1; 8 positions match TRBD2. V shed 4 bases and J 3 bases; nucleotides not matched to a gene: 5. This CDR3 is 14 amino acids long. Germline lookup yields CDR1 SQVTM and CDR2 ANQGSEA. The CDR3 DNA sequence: TGCAGCGTTGCCATCCTAGCGGGCTACAATGAGCAGTTCTTC. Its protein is CSVAILAGYNEQFF.

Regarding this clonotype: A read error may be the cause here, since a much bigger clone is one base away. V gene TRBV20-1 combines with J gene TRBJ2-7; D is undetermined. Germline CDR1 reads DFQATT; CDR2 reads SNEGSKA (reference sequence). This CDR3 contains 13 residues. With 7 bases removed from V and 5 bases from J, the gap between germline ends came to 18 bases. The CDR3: CSVSRSRFDEQYF. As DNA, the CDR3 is TGCAGTGTTAGTCGCAGTCGTTTCGACGAGCAGTACTTC.

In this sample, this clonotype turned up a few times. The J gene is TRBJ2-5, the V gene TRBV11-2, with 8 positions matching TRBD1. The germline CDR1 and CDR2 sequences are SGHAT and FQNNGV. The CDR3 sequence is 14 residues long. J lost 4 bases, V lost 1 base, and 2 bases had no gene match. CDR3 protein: CASSLVQGGETQYF. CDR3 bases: TGTGCCAGCAGCTTAGTACAGGGGGGAGAGACCCAGTACTTC.

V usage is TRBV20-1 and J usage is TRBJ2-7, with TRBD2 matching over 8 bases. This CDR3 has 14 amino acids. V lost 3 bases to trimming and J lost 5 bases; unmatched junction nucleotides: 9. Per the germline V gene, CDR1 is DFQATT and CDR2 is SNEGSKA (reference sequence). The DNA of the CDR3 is TGCAGTGCTAGCGGGGGGGCCCGGGCTGACGAGCAGTACTTC. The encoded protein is CSASGGARADEQYF.

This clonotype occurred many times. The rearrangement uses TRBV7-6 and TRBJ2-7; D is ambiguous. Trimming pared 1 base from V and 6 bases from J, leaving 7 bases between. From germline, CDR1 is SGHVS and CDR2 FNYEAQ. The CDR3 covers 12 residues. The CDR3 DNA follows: TGTGCCAGCAGCTTAGAAGGGCCCGAGCAGTACTTC. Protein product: CASSLEGPEQYF.

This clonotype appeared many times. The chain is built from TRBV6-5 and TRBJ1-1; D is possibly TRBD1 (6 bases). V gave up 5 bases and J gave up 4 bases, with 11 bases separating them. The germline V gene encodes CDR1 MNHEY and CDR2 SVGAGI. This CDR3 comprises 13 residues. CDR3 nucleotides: TGTGCCAGCAGTCCGGGACACCTCACTGAAGCTTTCTTT. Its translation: CASSPGHLTEAFF.

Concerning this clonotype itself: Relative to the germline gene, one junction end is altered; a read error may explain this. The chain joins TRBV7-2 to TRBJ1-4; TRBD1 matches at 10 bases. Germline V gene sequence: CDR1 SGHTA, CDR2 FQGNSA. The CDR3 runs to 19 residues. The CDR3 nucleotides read TGTGCCAGCAGCGAAGACAGGGGGCCTCTTCAACTAGCTAATGAAAAACTGTTTTTC. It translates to CASSEDRGPLQLANEKLFF.

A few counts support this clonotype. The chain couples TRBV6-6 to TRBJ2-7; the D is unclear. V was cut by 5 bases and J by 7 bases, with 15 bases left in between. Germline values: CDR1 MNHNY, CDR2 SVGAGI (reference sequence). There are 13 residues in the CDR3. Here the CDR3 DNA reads TGTGCCAGCAGTCCGCATCGTACTGGGGAGCAGTACTTC. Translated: CASSPHRTGEQYF.

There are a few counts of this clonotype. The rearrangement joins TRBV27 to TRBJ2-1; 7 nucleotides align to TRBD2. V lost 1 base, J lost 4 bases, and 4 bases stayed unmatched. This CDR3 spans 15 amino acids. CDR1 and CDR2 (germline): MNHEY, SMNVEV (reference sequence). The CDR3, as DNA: TGTGCCAGCAGTTTATGGGAGCGGGGTTACAATGAGCAGTTCTTC. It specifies CASSLWERGYNEQFF.

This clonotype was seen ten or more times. CDR3: CASSQDLPGEQYF. The CDR3 DNA reads TGTGCCAGCAGCCAAGATCTACCGGGAGAGCAGTACTTC. The V gene is TRBV5-6, the J gene TRBJ2-7, with a possible D match to TRBD2 (5 bases). Trimming pared 4 bases from V and 7 bases from J, leaving 15 bases between. The CDR3 sequence is 13 residues long. Germline loops: CDR1 SGHDT, CDR2 YYEEEE.

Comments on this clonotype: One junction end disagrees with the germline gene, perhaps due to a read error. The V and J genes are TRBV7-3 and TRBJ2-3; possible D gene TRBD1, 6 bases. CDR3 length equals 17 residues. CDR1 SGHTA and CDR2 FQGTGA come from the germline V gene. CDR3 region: CASSFPGEGGSPDMQYF. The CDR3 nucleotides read TGTGCCAGCAGTTTTCCAGGGGAAGGGGGATCCCCAGATATGCAGTATTTT. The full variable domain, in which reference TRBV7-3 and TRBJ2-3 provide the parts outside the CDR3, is GAGVSQTPSNKVTEKGKYVELRCDPISGHTALYWYRQSLGQGPEFLIYFQGTGAADDSGLPNDRFFAVRPEGSVSTLKIQRTERGDSAVYLCASSFPGEGGSPDMQYFGPGTRLTVL.

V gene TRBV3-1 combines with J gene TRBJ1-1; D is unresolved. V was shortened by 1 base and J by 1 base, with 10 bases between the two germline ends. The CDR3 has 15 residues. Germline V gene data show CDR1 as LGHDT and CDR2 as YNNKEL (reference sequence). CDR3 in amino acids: CASSQVLERNTEAFF. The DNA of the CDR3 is TGTGCCAGCAGCCAAGTCCTGGAAAGGAACACTGAAGCTTTCTTT.

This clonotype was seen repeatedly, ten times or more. CDR3 protein: CASSLVLGWQETQYF. CDR3 bases: TGTGCCAGCAGCTTAGTCCTGGGGTGGCAAGAGACCCAGTACTTC. The rearrangement joins TRBV7-2 to TRBJ2-5, with D hard to call. Germline V gives CDR1 SGHTA, CDR2 FQGNSA. V gave up 1 base and J gave up 2 bases, with 11 bases separating them. CDR3 length: 15 residues. Looking up the rest from reference TRBV7-2 and TRBJ2-5 gives the full variable domain: GAGVSQSPSNKVTEKGKDVELRCDPISGHTALYWYRQSLGQGLEFLIYFQGNSAPDKSGLPSDRFSAERTGGSVSTLTIQRTQQEDSAVYLCASSLVLGWQETQYFGPGTRLLVL.

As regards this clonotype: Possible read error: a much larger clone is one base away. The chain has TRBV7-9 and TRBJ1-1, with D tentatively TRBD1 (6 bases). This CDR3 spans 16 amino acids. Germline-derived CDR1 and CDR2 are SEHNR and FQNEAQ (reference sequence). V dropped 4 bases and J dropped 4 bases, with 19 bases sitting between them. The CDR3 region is CASSSRGGLTGTEAFF. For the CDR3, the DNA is TGTGCCAGCAGCTCTCGAGGGGGGCTCACGGGCACTGAAGCTTTCTTT. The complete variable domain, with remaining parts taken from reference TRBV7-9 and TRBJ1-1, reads DTGVSQNPRHKITKRGQNVTFRCDPISEHNRLYWYRQTLGQGPEFLTYFQNEAQLEKSRLLSDRFSAERPKGSFSTLEIQRTEQGDSAMYLCASSSRGGLTGTEAFFGQGTRLTVV.

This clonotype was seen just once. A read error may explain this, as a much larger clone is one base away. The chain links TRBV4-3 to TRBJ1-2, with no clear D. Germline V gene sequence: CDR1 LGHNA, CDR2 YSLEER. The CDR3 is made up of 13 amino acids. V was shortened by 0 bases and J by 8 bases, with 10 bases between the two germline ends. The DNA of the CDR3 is TGCGCCAGCAGCCAAGATCCACCAGACGGCTACACCTTC. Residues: CASSQDPPDGYTF.

The CDR3: CASSQEPGANYGYTF. The CDR3 DNA is TGCGCCAGCAGCCAAGAGCCAGGAGCTAACTATGGCTACACCTTC. The chain has TRBV4-1 and TRBJ1-2; D gene ambiguous. The V gene's germline CDR1 is MGHRA and CDR2 YSYEKL. Trimming left V 0 bases short and J 0 bases short, with 8 bases between. CDR3 length: 15 amino acids.

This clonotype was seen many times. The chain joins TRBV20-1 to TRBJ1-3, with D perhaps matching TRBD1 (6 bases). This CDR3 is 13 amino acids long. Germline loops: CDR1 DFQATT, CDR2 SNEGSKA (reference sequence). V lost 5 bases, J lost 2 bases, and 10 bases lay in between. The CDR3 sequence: CSAPGGPGNTIYF. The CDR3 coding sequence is TGCAGTGCTCCGGGGGGGCCTGGAAACACCATATATTTT.

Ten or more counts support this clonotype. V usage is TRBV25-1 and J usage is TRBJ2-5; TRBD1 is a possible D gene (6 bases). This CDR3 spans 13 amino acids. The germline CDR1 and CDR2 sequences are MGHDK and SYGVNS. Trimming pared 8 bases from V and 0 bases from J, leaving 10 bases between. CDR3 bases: TGTGCCAGCGGTAGGACAGACCAAGAGACCCAGTACTTC. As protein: CASGRTDQETQYF.

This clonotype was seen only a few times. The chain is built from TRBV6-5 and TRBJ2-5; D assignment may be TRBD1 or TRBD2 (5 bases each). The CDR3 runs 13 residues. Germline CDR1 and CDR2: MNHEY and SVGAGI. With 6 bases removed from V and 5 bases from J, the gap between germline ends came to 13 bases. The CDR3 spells CASSLIGAETQYF. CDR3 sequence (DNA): TGTGCCAGCAGCCTCATCGGGGCCGAGACCCAGTACTTC.